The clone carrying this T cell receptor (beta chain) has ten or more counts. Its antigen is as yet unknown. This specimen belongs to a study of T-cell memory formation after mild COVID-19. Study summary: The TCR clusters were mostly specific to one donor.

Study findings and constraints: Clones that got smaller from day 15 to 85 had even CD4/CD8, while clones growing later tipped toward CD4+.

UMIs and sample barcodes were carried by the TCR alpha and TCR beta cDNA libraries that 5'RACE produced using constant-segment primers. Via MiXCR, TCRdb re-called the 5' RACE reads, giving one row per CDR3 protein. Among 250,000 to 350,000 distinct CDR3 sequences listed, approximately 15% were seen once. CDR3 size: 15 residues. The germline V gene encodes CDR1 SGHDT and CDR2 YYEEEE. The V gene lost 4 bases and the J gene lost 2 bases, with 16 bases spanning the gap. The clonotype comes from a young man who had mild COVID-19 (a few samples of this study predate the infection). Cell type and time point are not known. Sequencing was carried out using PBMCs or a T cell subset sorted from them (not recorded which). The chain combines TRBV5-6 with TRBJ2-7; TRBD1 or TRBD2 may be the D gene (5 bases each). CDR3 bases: TGTGCCAGCAGCCCGGGGCAGGGAGCGCCCTACGAGCAGTACGTC. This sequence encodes CASSPGQGAPYEQYV.